This record concerns one T cell receptor beta chain sequence. The antigen is not known. As for treatment: oral pan-JAK inhibitor, 5-10 mg twice daily. This sample stems from a study of CD8+ T cells in alopecia areata. General study results and limits: Expanded CD8+ clones among the top 100, and scalp clonality, were significantly decreased by tofacitinib. Clonality in lesional scalp, especially alopecia totalis/universalis, exceeded that of normal scalp.

J was trimmed by 0 bases and V by 3 bases; bases with no gene match: 4. Germline loops: CDR1 SNHLY, CDR2 FYNNEI. The CDR3 runs to 15 residues. The sequencing template was cDNA reverse transcribed from extracted RNA. TCRdb's table, derived via immunoSEQ multiplex PCR, lists solely in-frame clones and lacks some. The table records 110,000 or so clones, approximately 55% of them present only once. The sample here was CD4+ T cells sorted from blood, taken at week 24, from a patient treated with tofacitinib. The V gene is TRBV2, the J gene TRBJ2-5; 7 bases are a match to TRBD2. This TCR derives from a human donor with alopecia areata. The CDR3 sequence is CASSEASGYQETQYF. DNA of the CDR3: TGTGCCAGCAGTGAGGCTAGCGGATACCAAGAGACCCAGTACTTC.